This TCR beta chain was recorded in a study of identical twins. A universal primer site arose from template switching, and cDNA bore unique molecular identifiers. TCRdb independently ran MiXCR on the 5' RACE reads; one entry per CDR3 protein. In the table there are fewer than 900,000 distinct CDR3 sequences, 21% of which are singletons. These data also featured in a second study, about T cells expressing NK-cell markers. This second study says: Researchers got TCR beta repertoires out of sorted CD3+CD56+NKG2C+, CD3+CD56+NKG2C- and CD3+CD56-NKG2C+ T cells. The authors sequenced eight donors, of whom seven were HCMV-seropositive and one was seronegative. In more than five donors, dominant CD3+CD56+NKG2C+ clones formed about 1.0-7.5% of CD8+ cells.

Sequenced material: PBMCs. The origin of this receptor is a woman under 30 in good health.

The CDR3 loop reads CSVGTGARGTEAFF. CDR3 sequence (DNA): TGCAGCGTTGGGACAGGGGCACGAGGCACTGAAGCTTTCTTT. The rearrangement links TRBV29-1 to TRBJ1-1, with TRBD1 identical over 9 bases. The CDR3 is 14 amino acids. J was trimmed by 4 bases and V by 4 bases; bases with no gene match: 7. Germline V gene sequence: CDR1 SQVTM, CDR2 ANQGSEA.